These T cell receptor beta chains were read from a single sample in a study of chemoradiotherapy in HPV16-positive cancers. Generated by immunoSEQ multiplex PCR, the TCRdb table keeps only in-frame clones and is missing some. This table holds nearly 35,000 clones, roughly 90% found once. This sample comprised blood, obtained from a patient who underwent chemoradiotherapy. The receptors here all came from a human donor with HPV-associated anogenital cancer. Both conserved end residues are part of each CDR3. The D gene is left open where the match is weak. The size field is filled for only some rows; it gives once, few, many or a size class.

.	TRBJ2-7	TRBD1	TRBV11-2	CASKTYGQGGIDEQYF	TGTGCCAGCAAGACCTACGGACAGGGGGGGATCGACGAGCAGTACTTC
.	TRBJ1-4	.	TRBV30	CAWQTTTANEKLFF	TGTGCCTGGCAAACCACAACAGCTAATGAAAAACTGTTTTTT
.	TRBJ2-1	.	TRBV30	CAWSVRVAPILNEQFF	TGTGCCTGGAGTGTACGTGTAGCCCCGATACTTAATGAGCAGTTCTTC
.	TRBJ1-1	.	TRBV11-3	CASSLGGFGAFF	TGTGCCAGCAGCTTAGGAGGGTTTGGAGCTTTCTTT
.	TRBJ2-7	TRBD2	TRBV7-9	CASSLSLAGGEQYF	TGTGCCAGCAGCTTATCCCTAGCGGGGGGAGAGCAGTACTTC
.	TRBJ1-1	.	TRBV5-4	CASSSRDGGAEAFF	TGTGCCAGCAGCAGCAGGGACGGAGGGGCTGAAGCTTTCTTT
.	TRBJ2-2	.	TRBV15	CATSSELEAGELFF	TGTGCCACCAGCAGTGAGTTGGAGGCCGGGGAGCTGTTTTTT
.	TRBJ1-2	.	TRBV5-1	CASSEQGRTAKYGYTF	TGCGCCAGCAGCGAACAGGGACGGACAGCTAAATATGGCTACACCTTC
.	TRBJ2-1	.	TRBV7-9	CASSWGGDYNEQFF	TGTGCCAGCAGCTGGGGCGGGGACTACAATGAGCAGTTCTTC
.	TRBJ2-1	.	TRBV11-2	CASTQGGVQFF	TGTGCCAGCACCCAAGGGGGGGTACAGTTCTTC
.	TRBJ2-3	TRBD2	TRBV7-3	CASSLTSGGAGDTQYF	TGTGCCAGCAGCTTAACTAGCGGGGGGGCTGGAGATACGCAGTATTTT
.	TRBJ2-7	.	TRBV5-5	CASSLPGTSYEQYF	TGTGCCAGCAGCTTGCCAGGAACATCCTACGAGCAGTACTTC
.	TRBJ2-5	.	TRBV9	CASSVGGLGPQETQYF	TGTGCCAGCAGCGTAGGGGGGTTAGGTCCACAAGAGACCCAGTACTTC
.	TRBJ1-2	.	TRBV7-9	CASSLGSGGYGYTF	TGTGCCAGCAGCTTAGGGTCAGGTGGCTATGGCTACACCTTC
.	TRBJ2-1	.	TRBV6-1	CASRAQGSYNEQFF	TGTGCCAGCAGAGCGCAGGGGTCCTACAATGAGCAGTTCTTC
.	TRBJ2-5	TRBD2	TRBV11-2	CASRRLAGAETQYF	TGTGCCAGCAGGCGACTAGCGGGGGCAGAGACCCAGTACTTC
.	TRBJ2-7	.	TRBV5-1	CASSLGGAVLSYEQYF	TGCGCCAGCAGCTTGGGGGGGGCGGTTCTCTCCTACGAGCAGTACTTC
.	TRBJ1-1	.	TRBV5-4	CASSIREAVNTEAFF	TGTGCCAGCAGCATTCGGGAGGCCGTGAACACTGAAGCTTTCTTT
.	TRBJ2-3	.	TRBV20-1	CSAPSTGTQYF	TGCAGTGCTCCCTCTACGGGTACGCAGTATTTT
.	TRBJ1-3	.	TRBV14	CASSRVGNTIYF	TGTGCCAGCAGCAGGGTTGGAAACACCATATATTTT
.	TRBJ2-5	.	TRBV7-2	CASSLGGWETQYF	TGTGCCAGCAGCTTAGGTGGGTGGGAGACCCAGTACTTC
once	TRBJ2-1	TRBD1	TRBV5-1	CASSSGQGSYNEQFF	TGCGCCAGCAGCTCAGGACAGGGCTCCTACAATGAGCAGTTCTTC
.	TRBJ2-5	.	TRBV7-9	CASSLGTYQETQYF	TGTGCCAGCAGCTTAGGGACCTATCAAGAGACCCAGTACTTC
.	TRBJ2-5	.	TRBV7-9	CAVRETQYF	TGTGCCGTACGAGAGACCCAGTACTTC
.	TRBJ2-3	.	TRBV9	CASSVVGASTDTQYF	TGTGCCAGCAGCGTAGTGGGGGCTAGCACAGATACGCAGTATTTT
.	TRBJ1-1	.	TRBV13	CASSPRPESTEAFF	TGTGCCAGCAGCCCCCGCCCTGAGAGTACTGAAGCTTTCTTT
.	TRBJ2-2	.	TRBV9	CASSVGATTNTGELFF	TGTGCCAGCAGCGTAGGGGCTACTACGAACACCGGGGAGCTGTTTTTT
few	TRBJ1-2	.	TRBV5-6	CASSWGYGYTF	TGTGCCAGCAGCTGGGGCTATGGCTACACCTTC
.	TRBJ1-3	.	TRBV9	CASSDRSGASSGNTIYF	TGTGCCAGCAGCGATCGCAGTGGGGCCAGCTCTGGAAACACCATATATTTT
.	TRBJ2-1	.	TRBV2	CASSRERGSYNEQFF	TGTGCCAGCAGCCGGGAGAGGGGGTCCTACAATGAGCAGTTCTTC
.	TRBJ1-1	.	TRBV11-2	CASSSGQDVRNTEAFF	TGTGCCAGCAGTTCTGGGCAGGATGTTAGAAACACTGAAGCTTTCTTT
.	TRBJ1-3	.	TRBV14	CASSQFLGSGNTIYF	TGTGCCAGCAGCCAATTTCTGGGCTCTGGAAACACCATATATTTT
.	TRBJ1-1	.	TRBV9	CASSVEPLEDTEAFF	TGTGCCAGCAGCGTAGAGCCACTGGAGGACACTGAAGCTTTCTTT
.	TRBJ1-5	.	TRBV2	CASSEAVGGNQPQHF	TGTGCCAGCAGTGAAGCGGTTGGAGGGAATCAGCCCCAGCATTTT
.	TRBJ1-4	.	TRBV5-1	CASSILTLNDFNGKLFF	TGCGCCAGCAGCATCCTAACCTTGAACGATTTCAATGGAAAACTGTTTTTT
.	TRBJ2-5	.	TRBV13	CASSLRSEYQETQYF	TGTGCCAGCAGCTTACGTTCAGAGTACCAAGAGACCCAGTACTTC
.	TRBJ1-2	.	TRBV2	CASSVGRLNYGYTF	TGTGCCAGCAGTGTAGGCAGATTAAACTATGGCTACACCTTC
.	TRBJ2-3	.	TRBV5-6	CASSLQVNAQYF	TGTGCCAGCAGCCTACAGGTTAACGCGCAGTATTTT
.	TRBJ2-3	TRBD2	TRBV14	CASSQDWEGDTQYF	TGTGCCAGCAGCCAAGATTGGGAGGGAGATACGCAGTATTTT
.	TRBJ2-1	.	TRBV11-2	CASSLDPGGEQFF	TGTGCCAGCAGCTTAGATCCAGGTGGTGAGCAGTTCTTC
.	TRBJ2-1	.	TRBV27	CASSPPRGWGDYNEQFF	TGTGCCAGCAGTCCTCCTCGCGGGTGGGGGGACTACAATGAGCAGTTCTTC
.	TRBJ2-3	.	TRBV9	CASSVVPAIADTQYF	TGTGCCAGCAGCGTAGTGCCAGCAATTGCAGATACGCAGTATTTT
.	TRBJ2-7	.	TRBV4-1	CASSQIRRYEQYF	TGCGCCAGCAGCCAAATTAGGAGATACGAGCAGTACTTC
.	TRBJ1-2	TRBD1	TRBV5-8	CASSPHPGGVYGYTF	TGTGCCAGCAGCCCACACCCAGGGGGCGTCTATGGCTACACCTTC
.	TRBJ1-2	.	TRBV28	CASTRTSGSNYGYTF	TGTGCCAGCACCCGGACCTCGGGATCTAACTATGGCTACACCTTC
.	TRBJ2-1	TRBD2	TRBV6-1	CASSEALAGLYNEQFF	TGTGCCAGCAGTGAAGCTCTAGCGGGCCTCTACAATGAGCAGTTCTTC
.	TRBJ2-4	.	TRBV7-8	CASSKPQGTKNIQYF	TGTGCCAGCAGCAAGCCACAGGGAACCAAAAACATTCAGTACTTC
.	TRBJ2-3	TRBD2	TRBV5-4	CASSLGVAGDADTQYF	TGTGCCAGCAGCTTGGGGGTAGCGGGGGACGCAGATACGCAGTATTTT
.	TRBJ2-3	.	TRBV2	CASSHRVRADTQYF	TGTGCCAGCAGCCACAGGGTTAGGGCAGATACGCAGTATTTT